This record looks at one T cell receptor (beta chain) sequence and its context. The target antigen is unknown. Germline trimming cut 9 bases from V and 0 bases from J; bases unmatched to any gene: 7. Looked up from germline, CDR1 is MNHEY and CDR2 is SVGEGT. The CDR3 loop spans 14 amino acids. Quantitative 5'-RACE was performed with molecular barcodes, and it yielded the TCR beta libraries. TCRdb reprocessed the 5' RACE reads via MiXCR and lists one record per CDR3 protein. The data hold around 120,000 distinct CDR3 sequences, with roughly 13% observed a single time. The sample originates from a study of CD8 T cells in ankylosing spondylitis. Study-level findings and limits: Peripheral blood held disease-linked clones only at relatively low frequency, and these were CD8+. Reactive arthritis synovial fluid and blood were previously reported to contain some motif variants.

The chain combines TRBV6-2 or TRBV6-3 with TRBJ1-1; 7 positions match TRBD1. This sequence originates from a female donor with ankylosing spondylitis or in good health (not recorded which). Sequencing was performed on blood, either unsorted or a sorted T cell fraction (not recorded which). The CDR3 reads CASTTGRLNTEAFF. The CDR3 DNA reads TGTGCCAGTACGACAGGGAGACTGAACACTGAAGCTTTCTTT.